These 30 T cell receptor beta chains were sequenced from one sample in a study of blood T cell dynamics during melanoma immunotherapy. Time point meaning: pre-treatment baseline. Sequencing used immunoSEQ multiplex PCR; TCRdb keeps in-frame clones, though not all of them. Among about 22,000 clones listed, 85% to 90% were seen once. Sample: blood, taken from a patient treated with checkpoint blockade. The receptors stem from a human donor with melanoma.

The genes are TRBV18 and TRBJ2-7, with D possibly called TRBD1 or TRBD2 (5 bases each). CDR1 is KGHSH, CDR2 LQKENI, per germline. The CDR3 extends over 13 amino acids. Trimming cost V 5 bases and J 4 bases, with 12 bases left between them. The CDR3 reads CASSRDGPYEQYF. DNA for the CDR3: TGTGCCAGCTCAAGGGACGGTCCATACGAGCAGTACTTC.

This sequence joins TRBV11-2 and TRBJ2-5; D might be TRBD1 (6 bases). Trimming took 5 bases from V and 0 from J, leaving 16 bases between them. Per the germline V gene, CDR1 is SGHAT and CDR2 is FQNNGV. This CDR3 comprises 16 residues. Here the CDR3 DNA reads TGTGCCAGCAGCATTAGCAGGGGAACGTACCAAGAGACCCAGTACTTC. Amino acids: CASSISRGTYQETQYF.

The V gene is TRBV2, the J gene TRBJ2-2; perhaps D is TRBD1 or TRBD2 (5 bases each). CDR1 and CDR2 from the germline V gene are SNHLY and FYNNEI. The CDR3 sequence is 18 residues long. V was trimmed by 1 base and J by 1 base, leaving 16 bases between them. The CDR3 nucleotides are TGTGCCAGCAGTGAAGTCATGGGAGACAGTGGGAACACCGGGGAGCTGTTTTTT. Translation: CASSEVMGDSGNTGELFF. The entire variable domain, with the rest obtained from reference TRBV2 and TRBJ2-2, is as follows: EPEVTQTPSHQVTQMGQEVILRCVPISNHLYFYWYRQILGQKVEFLVSFYNNEISEKSEIFDDQFSVERPDGSNFTLKIRSTKLEDSAMYFCASSEVMGDSGNTGELFFGEGSRLTVL.

The chain combines TRBV28 with TRBJ1-2; D unclear. Germline CDR1 and CDR2: MDHEN and SYDVKM. V was cut by 2 bases and J by 4 bases, with 8 bases left in between. The CDR3 extends over 13 amino acids. CDR3 DNA sequence: TGTGCCAGCAGTTTAGGCAGTCCCTATGGCTACACCTTC. It yields the protein CASSLGSPYGYTF.

The V and J genes are TRBV9 and TRBJ1-2; D not resolved. There are 16 residues in the CDR3. The germline CDR1 and CDR2 sequences are SGDLS and YYNGEE. V lost 6 bases, J lost 3 bases, and 21 bases lay in between. The CDR3 here is CASTPLFGGRDYGYTF. CDR3 nucleotide sequence: TGTGCCAGCACCCCTTTATTTGGAGGGCGGGACTATGGCTACACCTTC.

The J gene is TRBJ2-5, the V gene TRBV4-1, with D hard to call. V lost 4 bases to trimming and J lost 1 base, with 13 bases between them. Germline V lookup: CDR1 MGHRA, CDR2 YSYEKL. This CDR3 spans 15 amino acids. CDR3 nucleotide sequence: TGCGCCAGCAGCCGCGACCTTCGGACCCAAGAGACCCAGTACTTC. This sequence encodes CASSRDLRTQETQYF.

The chain recombines TRBV11-2 with TRBJ2-7; 8 bases map to TRBD1. Trimming cost V 1 base and J 2 bases; bases outside gene matches: 1. The CDR3 is made up of 14 amino acids. Germline V lookup: CDR1 SGHAT, CDR2 FQNNGV. Here the CDR3 DNA reads TGTGCCAGCAGCTTAGCAGGGGGCACCTACGAGCAGTACTTC. It yields the protein CASSLAGGTYEQYF. The variable domain in full, with the rest retrieved from reference TRBV11-2 and TRBJ2-7, is EAGVAQSPRYKIIEKRQSVAFWCNPISGHATLYWYQQILGQGPKLLIQFQNNGVVDDSQLPKDRFSAERLKGVDSTLKIQPAKLEDSAVYLCASSLAGGTYEQYFGPGTRLTVT.

This clone was seen more than once but under ten times. V is TRBV10-1 and J is TRBJ1-5; D uncertain. Trimming pared 7 bases from V and 3 bases from J, leaving 16 bases between. The germline gives CDR1 WNHNN, CDR2 SYGVQD (reference sequence). This CDR3 spans 15 amino acids. The CDR3 loop reads CASTSLADYNQPQHF. In DNA, the CDR3 is TGCGCCAGCACCTCTTTGGCAGACTACAATCAGCCCCAGCATTTT.

The chain is built from TRBV30 and TRBJ1-2, with D possibly TRBD1 on 6 matching bases. The V gene lost 2 bases and the J gene lost 0 bases, with 13 bases spanning the gap. The CDR3 consists of 15 residues. CDR1 GTSNPN and CDR2 SVGIG come from the germline V gene (reference sequence). The CDR3 sequence is CAWSSKEGANYGYTF. The DNA of the CDR3 is TGTGCCTGGAGTTCCAAAGAGGGGGCTAACTATGGCTACACCTTC.

The chain is built from TRBV2 and TRBJ2-7, with D possibly TRBD2 on 6 matching bases. Between the trimmed V and J ends, which lost 4 bases and 4 bases, there was a span of 8 bases. Germline assignment: CDR1 SNHLY and CDR2 FYNNEI. The CDR3 spans 12 residues. In DNA form, the CDR3 reads TGTGCCAGCAGTGTCCGGGGGTACGAGCAGTACTTC. The encoded protein is CASSVRGYEQYF.

This chain joins TRBV10-1 and TRBJ2-3; D assignment may be TRBD1 or TRBD2 (5 bases each). Trimming left V 2 bases short and J 3 bases short, with 12 bases between. CDR1 is WNHNN and CDR2 is SYGVQD in the germline V gene (reference sequence). This CDR3 region has 15 residues. For the CDR3, the DNA is TGCGCCAGCAGTGAGGGGGGAGTCGGTACAGATACGCAGTATTTT. It is translated as CASSEGGVGTDTQYF.

This clone is a singleton in its sample. The genes are TRBV10-3 and TRBJ2-1; possibly TRBD2 for D (6 bases). V was cut by 0 bases and J by 6 bases, with 15 bases left in between. The CDR3 is made up of 16 amino acids. The germline CDR1 and CDR2 sequences are ENHRY and SYGVKD. The CDR3 sequence is CAISESGGNTGNEQFF. The DNA of the CDR3 is TGTGCCATCAGTGAGTCGGGCGGGAACACCGGCAATGAGCAGTTCTTC.

V and J are TRBV28 and TRBJ1-2, with D perhaps TRBD1 (5 bases). Germline V gene data show CDR1 as MDHEN and CDR2 as SYDVKM. Trimming pared 8 bases from V and 8 bases from J, leaving 12 bases between. The length of the CDR3 is 11 residues. The CDR3 protein is CASLLEGGYTF. In nucleotides, the CDR3 is TGTGCCAGCCTTCTTGAGGGGGGCTACACCTTC.

The chain is built from TRBV6-5 and TRBJ1-4; D perhaps matches TRBD1 (5 bases). The germline V gene encodes CDR1 MNHEY and CDR2 SVGAGI. The CDR3 is made up of 16 amino acids. Trimming shortened V by 0 bases and J by 2 bases, and 10 bases separated the two germline ends. This chain's CDR3 is CASSYSGVGTNEKLFF. In DNA form, the CDR3 reads TGTGCCAGCAGTTACTCGGGGGTTGGCACTAATGAAAAACTGTTTTTT.

The genes are TRBV2 and TRBJ1-5, with TRBD1 as a possible D gene (6 bases). This CDR3 region has 14 residues. Trimming took off 6 bases at V and 1 base at J, with 10 bases between the two ends. Germline V lookup: CDR1 SNHLY, CDR2 FYNNEI. The CDR3 nucleotides are TGTGCCAGCAGGAAGGGGGAAAGCAATCAGCCCCAGCATTTT. As protein: CASRKGESNQPQHF.

The rearrangement links TRBV19 to TRBJ1-1, with D tentatively TRBD1 (6 bases). Deletions cut 3 bases from V and 2 bases from J, with 7 bases between. The CDR3 loop spans 13 amino acids. The germline V gene has CDR1 LNHDA and CDR2 SQIVND (reference sequence). This chain's CDR3 is CASSMDRNTEAFF. DNA of the CDR3: TGTGCCAGTAGTATGGACAGAAACACTGAAGCTTTCTTT.

This chain links TRBV4-1 with TRBJ2-7; D is unresolved. With 3 bases removed from V and 2 bases from J, the gap between germline ends came to 20 bases. The V gene's germline CDR1 is MGHRA and CDR2 YSYEKL. This CDR3 is built from 17 residues. The CDR3 sequence is CASSQVRKGLSAYEQYF. The CDR3, as DNA: TGCGCCAGCAGCCAGGTCCGGAAGGGATTGAGCGCCTACGAGCAGTACTTC.

This rearrangement joins TRBV5-4 to TRBJ2-7; a possible D gene is TRBD1 (6 bases). Germline lookup yields CDR1 SGHNT and CDR2 YYREEE (reference sequence). This CDR3 spans 16 amino acids. V was pared by 5 bases and J by 6 bases, with 24 bases between. This CDR3 reads CASRRGSGEGSGEQYF. In DNA form, the CDR3 reads TGTGCCAGCAGGAGAGGATCAGGGGAAGGCTCGGGCGAGCAGTACTTC.

The rearrangement links TRBV9 to TRBJ2-7; D may match TRBD1 or TRBD2 (5 bases each). The germline CDR1 and CDR2 sequences are SGDLS and YYNGEE. V dropped 0 bases and J dropped 10 bases, with 14 bases sitting between them. The CDR3 extends over 13 amino acids. CDR3 protein: CASSVGLGDGQYF. In DNA form, the CDR3 reads TGTGCCAGCAGCGTAGGTTTGGGGGACGGACAGTACTTC.

The rearrangement joins TRBV18 to TRBJ1-6; 8 bases fit TRBD1. Germline V gives CDR1 KGHSH, CDR2 LQKENI. The ends lost 2 bases at V and 6 bases at J; junction bases unmatched: 3. This CDR3 is 15 amino acids long. The CDR3 is CASSPITGGNSPLHF. For the CDR3, the DNA is TGTGCCAGCTCACCAATAACAGGGGGTAATTCACCCCTCCACTTT. The whole variable domain, filled in from reference TRBV18 and TRBJ1-6, reads NAGVMQNPRHLVRRRGQEARLRCSPMKGHSHVYWYRQLPEEGLKFMVYLQKENIIDESGMPKERFSAEFPKEGPSILRIQQVVRGDSAAYFCASSPITGGNSPLHFGNGTRLTVT.

The chain has TRBV5-1 and TRBJ1-2, with D possibly matching TRBD1 (5 bases). CDR1 SGHRS and CDR2 YFSETQ come from the germline V gene. The CDR3 runs 14 residues. Trimming cost V 4 bases and J 6 bases, with 16 bases left between them. CDR3: CASSPHQGNDGYTF. The CDR3 DNA sequence: TGCGCCAGCAGCCCCCACCAGGGAAATGATGGCTACACCTTC. The full variable domain, its missing parts supplied by reference TRBV5-1 and TRBJ1-2, is KAGVTQTPRYLIKTRGQQVTLSCSPISGHRSVSWYQQTPGQGLQFLFEYFSETQRNKGNFPGRFSGRQFSNSRSEMNVSTLELGDSALYLCASSPHQGNDGYTFGSGTRLTVV.

This chain links TRBV6-6 with TRBJ2-7; a possible D gene is TRBD2 (6 bases). The CDR3 spans 15 residues. Germline CDR1 MNHNY, CDR2 SVGAGI (reference sequence). Trimming cost V 2 bases and J 2 bases, with 13 bases left between them. The CDR3 DNA follows: TGTGCCAGCAGTTACGCGGCGGGGAGGACCTACGAGCAGTACTTC. Protein: CASSYAAGRTYEQYF.

The chain recombines TRBV2 with TRBJ2-1, with TRBD1 identical over 7 bases. The CDR3 is 13 residues long. Germline loops: CDR1 SNHLY, CDR2 FYNNEI. The J segment lost 10 bases and the V segment lost 7 bases, leaving 10 bases of the junction unmatched. This chain's CDR3 is CASTRQGFAEQFF. CDR3 in DNA: TGTGCCAGCACCCGACAGGGATTTGCAGAGCAGTTCTTC.

This clone was seen once. The genes are TRBV15 and TRBJ2-1; D not resolved. The CDR3 covers 13 residues. CDR1 is LNHNV, CDR2 YYDKDF, per germline (reference sequence). With 6 bases removed from V and 4 bases from J, the gap between germline ends came to 10 bases. Here the CDR3 DNA reads TGTGCCACCAGGGTGGGCGCTTACAATGAGCAGTTCTTC. The encoded protein is CATRVGAYNEQFF.

Only a few counts were recorded for this clone. V usage is TRBV30 and J usage is TRBJ1-1; TRBD1 matches at 8 bases. Looked up from germline, CDR1 is GTSNPN and CDR2 is SVGIG (reference sequence). The CDR3 contains 11 residues. V shed 8 bases, J shed 11 bases, and the junction held 10 bases outside the gene matches. CDR3 protein: CAGGTGPGAFF. DNA of the CDR3: TGTGCCGGAGGGACAGGCCCTGGGGCTTTCTTT.

The rearrangement links TRBV11-2 to TRBJ2-2; D is ambiguous. V was shortened by 5 bases and J by 2 bases, with 12 bases between the two germline ends. The CDR3 length is 15 residues. Germline CDR1 reads SGHAT; CDR2 reads FQNNGV. DNA for the CDR3: TGTGCCAGCAGCCCACTCGCAGTTAACACCGGGGAGCTGTTTTTT. As protein: CASSPLAVNTGELFF.

The chain couples TRBV5-4 to TRBJ2-1, with D perhaps assigned TRBD1 or TRBD2 (6 bases each). V lost 4 bases and J 4 bases, leaving 15 bases between the germline ends. The CDR3 is 15 amino acids. Looked up from germline, CDR1 is SGHNT and CDR2 is YYREEE (reference sequence). The CDR3 spells CASSPRGGTYNEQFF. CDR3 DNA sequence: TGTGCCAGCAGCCCGAGAGGCGGGACATACAATGAGCAGTTCTTC.

V is TRBV30 and J is TRBJ2-3; D unresolved. The germline V and J ends were trimmed by 2 bases and 2 bases, with 5 bases remaining between them. The length of the CDR3 is 12 residues. CDR1 is GTSNPN and CDR2 is SVGIG in the germline V gene (reference sequence). The CDR3, as DNA: TGTGCCTGGAGTTCAGCCACAGATACGCAGTATTTT. Amino acids: CAWSSATDTQYF.

V gene TRBV7-2 combines with J gene TRBJ2-1; tentatively, D is TRBD2 (5 bases). Trimming left V 1 base short and J 1 base short, with 8 bases between. CDR1 is SGHTA and CDR2 is FQGNSA in the germline V gene. This CDR3 comprises 15 residues. Written as DNA, the CDR3 is TGTGCCAGCAGCTTAGTCGGGGTATCCTACAATGAGCAGTTCTTC. It is translated as CASSLVGVSYNEQFF.

This clone has more than one count but fewer than ten. J is TRBJ1-1 and V is TRBV7-8; no definite D call. V lost 4 bases and J 0 bases, leaving 12 bases between the germline ends. The CDR3 is 15 amino acids. Germline CDR1 reads SGHVS; CDR2 reads FQNEAQ. The CDR3 reads CASSSTSLVNTEAFF. In DNA form, the CDR3 reads TGTGCCAGCAGCTCAACCTCCCTAGTGAACACTGAAGCTTTCTTT.